The 8 T cell receptor beta chains below were found in one sample sequenced in a study of response to subunit inactivated influenza vaccine. TCRdb re-analysed the RT-PCR reads in MiXCR, keeping a single row per CDR3 protein. The sample contains more than 600,000 distinct CDR3 sequences, roughly 18% of which appear only once. Sequencing was performed on PBMCs from blood, taken roughly 5 days after vaccination. The source of these receptors is a man aged 50 or older who received an inactivated influenza vaccine.

The rearrangement uses TRBV6-1 and TRBJ2-1, with TRBD2 identical over 13 bases. J lost 7 bases, V lost 10 bases, and 10 bases had no gene match. CDR1 and CDR2 (germline): MNHNS, SASEGT. The CDR3 runs to 15 residues. CDR3: CATRLAGGASNEQFF. DNA of the CDR3: TGTGCCACCCGACTAGCGGGAGGCGCTAGTAATGAGCAGTTCTTC.

A few counts support this clonotype. This chain uses TRBV5-1 with TRBJ2-1, with a tentative D call TRBD2 (6 bases). V lost 2 bases to trimming and J lost 5 bases, with 14 bases between them. The CDR3 spans 15 residues. Germline CDR1 reads SGHRS; CDR2 reads YFSETQ. The DNA of the CDR3 is TGCGCCAGCAGCTTTTTCTCGGGAGAGGACAATGAGCAGTTCTTC. Protein: CASSFFSGEDNEQFF. The variable domain in full, with the rest retrieved from reference TRBV5-1 and TRBJ2-1, is KAGVTQTPRYLIKTRGQQVTLSCSPISGHRSVSWYQQTPGQGLQFLFEYFSETQRNKGNFPGRFSGRQFSNSRSEMNVSTLELGDSALYLCASSFFSGEDNEQFFGPGTRLTVL.

CDR3 DNA: TGCGCCAGCAGTGAGTCCGGACAGGGGAGGAATGAGCAGTTCTTC. It is translated as CASSESGQGRNEQFF. The chain uses TRBV10-1 and TRBJ2-1; 9 bases line up with TRBD1. The CDR3 contains 15 residues. The germline V gene has CDR1 WNHNN and CDR2 SYGVQD (reference sequence). V trimming: 0 bases; J trimming: 7 bases; junction bases outside the gene matches: 4.

The rearrangement links TRBV6-2 or TRBV6-3 to TRBJ2-1, with TRBD2 matching over 13 bases. The germline gives CDR1 MNHEY, CDR2 SVGEGT. CDR3 length: 18 residues. The J segment lost 0 bases and the V segment lost 3 bases, leaving 5 bases of the junction unmatched. The CDR3, as DNA: TGTGCCAGCAGTTATACTAGCGGGGGGGGAATCTCCTACAATGAGCAGTTCTTC. Amino acid sequence: CASSYTSGGGISYNEQFF.

The rearrangement links TRBV18 to TRBJ2-7, with D possibly TRBD2 on 5 matching bases. Trimming removed 4 bases at V and 3 bases at J, with 19 bases between. CDR1 is KGHSH and CDR2 is LQKENI in the germline V gene. This CDR3 comprises 16 residues. In nucleotides, the CDR3 is TGTGCCAGCTCACGACCGGCCAGCGAGGGCCTCTACGAGCAGTACTTC. Its protein product is CASSRPASEGLYEQYF.

The chain has TRBV20-1 and TRBJ2-3; 11 bases fit TRBD1. The CDR3 is made up of 17 amino acids. The V segment lost 3 bases and the J segment 0 bases; nucleotides outside the gene matches: 8. Germline values: CDR1 DFQATT, CDR2 SNEGSKA (reference sequence). In DNA form, the CDR3 reads TGCAGTGCTAGGGGGACAGGGGGGGGAACGAGCACAGATACGCAGTATTTT. It yields the protein CSARGTGGGTSTDTQYF.

This clonotype was seen a few times. The genes are TRBV5-1 and TRBJ1-2, with a tentative D call TRBD1 (5 bases). Trimming left V 2 bases short and J 3 bases short, with 14 bases between. The CDR3 runs 15 residues. Per germline, CDR1 SGHRS and CDR2 YFSETQ. CDR3 coding DNA: TGCGCCAGCAGCTTAACGGGACCCCGTGACTATGGCTACACCTTC. Encoded protein: CASSLTGPRDYGYTF.

Only a few counts were recorded for this clonotype. The gene calls are TRBV11-2 and TRBJ2-7, with unresolved D. Per germline, CDR1 SGHAT and CDR2 FQNNGV. V was clipped by 5 bases and J by 0 bases, with 5 bases between them. The CDR3 runs to 12 residues. The chain's CDR3 is CASSIRSYEQYF. The CDR3, as DNA: TGTGCCAGCAGCATTCGCTCCTACGAGCAGTACTTC.